Sequencing of this T cell receptor (beta chain) was carried out in a study of control samples from healthy donors and cancer patients. Sequencing used immunoSEQ multiplex PCR; TCRdb keeps in-frame clones, though not all of them. The sample contains 95,000 to 150,000 clones, just under 90% of which appear only once. Trimming took 6 bases from V and 0 from J, leaving 12 bases between them. The CDR3 is made up of 15 amino acids. CDR1 is SGHRS, CDR2 YFSETQ, per germline. This chain links TRBV5-1 with TRBJ2-2, with D perhaps matching TRBD1 or TRBD2 (5 bases each). What was sequenced was blood. The clonotype comes from a man under 40 in good health. CDR3 loop: CASNPGTANTGELFF. CDR3 coding DNA: TGCGCCAGCAATCCCGGGACGGCGAACACCGGGGAGCTGTTTTTT.